This T cell receptor beta chain stems from a study of PD-1 blockade in classical Hodgkin lymphoma. The table came from immunoSEQ multiplex PCR; TCRdb's copy has only in-frame clones and leaves some out. The sample holds 72,000 or so clones, 90% to 95% seen once. Overall study results and limits: It was among complete responders that baseline diversity resembled that of newly diagnosed patients. Why repertoires differed is undefined; disease activity or prior therapy possibly contributed. Healthy donors reportedly exceeded newly diagnosed patients in baseline TCR diversity.

CDR3 length equals 15 residues. The V gene end was trimmed by 4 bases and the J gene end by 5 bases; junction bases not matched to a gene: 10. Germline CDR1 SNHLY, CDR2 FYNNEI. Worth noting for this clone: Its antigen is still unknown.

Every patient relapsed after autologous stem cell transplantation, and brentuximab vedotin exposure varied. Best outcomes ranged across complete response, partial response and progressive disease. The input for sequencing was peripheral blood mononuclear cells (PBMCs), taken at baseline. This clonotype was obtained from a human donor with classical Hodgkin lymphoma. This chain joins TRBV2 and TRBJ2-7; TRBD1 matches 8 bases. The CDR3: CASSVLQGAYDEQYF. The CDR3 nucleotides read TGTGCCAGCAGTGTACTTCAGGGGGCTTACGACGAGCAGTACTTC.